Shown below are 21 T cell receptor beta chains from a single sample sequenced in a study of CD8+ T cells in alopecia areata. It was cDNA, reverse transcribed from extracted RNA, that served as the sequencing template. The table came from immunoSEQ multiplex PCR; TCRdb's copy has only in-frame clones and leaves some out. The sample records around 61,000 clones, 45% to 50% being singletons. Material: CD8+ T cells sorted from blood, obtained at week 0. Receptors were obtained from a human donor with alopecia areata.

A few counts support this clone. This rearrangement joins TRBV29-1 to TRBJ1-1; 11 positions agree with TRBD1. The germline gives CDR1 SQVTM, CDR2 ANQGSEA. The CDR3 is 14 residues long. After removal of 7 bases from V and 4 bases from J, the junction contained 8 bases not matched to a gene. CDR3 DNA sequence: TGCAGCGCATGGGACAGGGGGGGTACCACTGAAGCTTTCTTT. It specifies CSAWDRGGTTEAFF.

The chain carries TRBV30 and TRBJ1-1; TRBD1 matches 10 bases. Germline CDR1 and CDR2: GTSNPN and SVGIG (reference sequence). Trimming took 2 bases from V and 4 from J; bases not matched to a gene: 4. The CDR3 is made up of 14 amino acids. The CDR3 DNA reads TGTGCCTGGAGTCCCGGACAGGGGGGCACTGAAGCTTTCTTT. This sequence encodes CAWSPGQGGTEAFF.

CDR3 bases: TGTGCCAGCAGTTACTCGATAGGGGCCTCCCAAGAGACCCAGTACTTC. Its protein product is CASSYSIGASQETQYF. The chain couples TRBV6-5 to TRBJ2-5, with a tentative D call TRBD1 (5 bases). Trimming left V 0 bases short and J 1 base short, with 12 bases between. The CDR3 runs 16 residues. The germline V gene encodes CDR1 MNHEY and CDR2 SVGAGI.

The gene calls are TRBV7-9 and TRBJ2-7; D remains unclear. Germline values: CDR1 SEHNR, CDR2 FQNEAQ (reference sequence). The V gene lost 1 base and the J gene lost 5 bases, with 6 bases spanning the gap. This CDR3 region has 12 residues. The CDR3 coding sequence is TGTGCCAGCAGCTTAGGAGCGAACGAGCAGTACTTC. Its translation: CASSLGANEQYF. Complete variable domain (other parts from reference TRBV7-9 and TRBJ2-7): DTGVSQNPRHKITKRGQNVTFRCDPISEHNRLYWYRQTLGQGPEFLTYFQNEAQLEKSRLLSDRFSAERPKGSFSTLEIQRTEQGDSAMYLCASSLGANEQYFGPGTRLTVT.

This clone was picked up many times. The chain joins TRBV6-5 to TRBJ2-2; TRBD1 agrees at 7 bases. Trimming took 6 bases from V and 7 from J; bases not matched to a gene: 5. Germline values: CDR1 MNHEY, CDR2 SVGAGI. The CDR3 spans 13 residues. CDR3 sequence: CASSSTGFGELFF. CDR3 nucleotides: TGTGCCAGCAGCTCGACAGGGTTCGGGGAGCTGTTTTTT.

This clone came up many times. This chain uses TRBV13 with TRBJ2-1; D ambiguous. The CDR3 runs to 11 residues. Germline CDR1 is PRHDT and CDR2 is FYEKMQ (reference sequence). V was cut by 7 bases and J by 7 bases, with 8 bases left in between. DNA for the CDR3: TGTGCCAGCATGTTAAGGAATGAGCAGTTCTTC. This encodes CASMLRNEQFF.

The chain carries TRBV7-2 and TRBJ2-7, with TRBD2 as a possible D gene (6 bases). Germline-derived CDR1 and CDR2 are SGHTA and FQGNSA. Deletions cut 3 bases from V and 5 bases from J, with 11 bases between. The CDR3 consists of 13 residues. The chain's CDR3 is CASSLEGSDEQYF. The DNA for the CDR3 is TGTGCCAGCAGCTTGGAGGGTTCGGACGAGCAGTACTTC.

The chain links TRBV29-1 to TRBJ2-7, with D possibly being TRBD1 (5 bases). The CDR3 is 12 residues long. Trimming stripped 0 bases from V and 5 bases from J, with 8 bases between. Germline V lookup: CDR1 SQVTM, CDR2 ANQGSEA. CDR3 protein: CSVEDRENEQYF. As DNA, the CDR3 is TGCAGCGTTGAAGACAGGGAAAACGAGCAGTACTTC.

The chain uses TRBV28 and TRBJ2-7, with TRBD1 as a possible D gene (6 bases). The germline gives CDR1 MDHEN, CDR2 SYDVKM. Trimming took off 2 bases at V and 4 bases at J, with 9 bases between the two ends. CDR3 length: 13 amino acids. In nucleotides, the CDR3 is TGTGCCAGCAGTTTAGCACAGGGTTACGAGCAGTACTTC. Translation gives CASSLAQGYEQYF.

V and J are TRBV9 and TRBJ2-5; no clear D. Germline CDR1 SGDLS, CDR2 YYNGEE. V lost 0 bases and J lost 0, with 0 bases in between. The CDR3 has 12 residues. The CDR3 protein is CASSVDQETQYF. CDR3 sequence (DNA): TGTGCCAGCAGCGTAGACCAAGAGACCCAGTACTTC.

The chain combines TRBV6-1 with TRBJ2-1; 7 bases map to TRBD1. Germline CDR1 and CDR2: MNHNS and SASEGT. The CDR3 is 12 residues long. The junction had 2 bases not matched to a gene; V was cut back by 6 bases and J by 6 bases. CDR3: CASRGDSNEQFF. The CDR3 DNA follows: TGTGCCAGCAGGGGGGACAGCAATGAGCAGTTCTTC.

The V call is TRBV28, the J call TRBJ2-2; D uncertain. The V end lost 6 bases, the J end lost 5 bases, and 13 bases lay between the germline ends. Germline V gives CDR1 MDHEN, CDR2 SYDVKM. The CDR3 is made up of 14 amino acids. This chain's CDR3 is CASSSLLQTGELFF. The CDR3 DNA follows: TGTGCCAGCAGCTCCCTCCTCCAAACCGGGGAGCTGTTTTTT.

In this sample, this clone turned up once. The J gene is TRBJ2-2, the V gene TRBV4-1, with TRBD2 as a possible D gene (6 bases). The V gene lost 3 bases and the J gene lost 2 bases, with 10 bases spanning the gap. The CDR3 runs to 15 residues. Germline V gives CDR1 MGHRA, CDR2 YSYEKL. The CDR3 protein is CASSHRDLNTGELFF. DNA of the CDR3: TGCGCCAGCAGCCACCGGGACTTAAACACCGGGGAGCTGTTTTTT.

The CDR3 sequence is CSVESQNEQFF. CDR3 nucleotides: TGCAGCGTGGAGTCTCAGAATGAGCAGTTCTTC. This chain joins TRBV29-1 and TRBJ2-1, with D unresolved. Germline CDR1 is SQVTM and CDR2 is ANQGSEA. CDR3 length: 11 residues. V lost 6 bases and J 7 bases, leaving 10 bases between the germline ends.

The V call is TRBV7-9, the J call TRBJ2-7; D ambiguous. The CDR3 runs to 13 residues. The germline gives CDR1 SEHNR, CDR2 FQNEAQ (reference sequence). V was cut by 2 bases and J by 6 bases, with 11 bases left in between. The chain's CDR3 is CASSLSSSLEQYF. The CDR3 region has the DNA TGTGCCAGCAGCTTATCGAGCAGTCTCGAGCAGTACTTC.

The rearrangement joins TRBV29-1 to TRBJ1-1, with unresolved D. This CDR3 has 13 amino acids. Germline V CDR1 and CDR2: SQVTM, ANQGSEA. The V and J ends lost 3 bases and 0 bases respectively, with 8 bases between them. DNA of the CDR3: TGCAGCGTTGACAGCGGTATGAACACTGAAGCTTTCTTT. Its protein is CSVDSGMNTEAFF.

The J gene is TRBJ2-2, the V gene TRBV29-1; D might be TRBD1 (6 bases). V lost 6 bases and J lost 2, with 10 bases in between. CDR1 SQVTM and CDR2 ANQGSEA come from the germline V gene. The CDR3 sequence is 13 residues long. CDR3 sequence (DNA): TGCAGCGTAAGGACAGTCAACACCGGGGAGCTGTTTTTT. Its translation is CSVRTVNTGELFF.

This clone was seen a few times. This chain links TRBV30 with TRBJ2-7, with 14 bases identical to TRBD2. Trimming cost V 4 bases and J 6 bases; bases outside gene matches: 14. This CDR3 spans 17 amino acids. Germline lookup yields CDR1 GTSNPN and CDR2 SVGIG (reference sequence). This chain's CDR3 is CAWNQGGTSGSRFEQYF. CDR3 coding DNA: TGTGCCTGGAACCAGGGAGGGACTAGCGGGAGCAGGTTCGAGCAGTACTTC.

The rearrangement joins TRBV7-9 to TRBJ2-7; the D gene is possibly TRBD1 (5 bases). Germline CDR1 reads SEHNR; CDR2 reads FQNEAQ (reference sequence). The germline V and J ends were trimmed by 5 bases and 1 base, with 9 bases remaining between them. The CDR3 has 13 residues. The CDR3 spells CASSARQSYEQYF. CDR3 nucleotide sequence: TGTGCCAGCAGCGCGAGACAGTCCTACGAGCAGTACTTC.

A few counts support this clone. V gene TRBV15 combines with J gene TRBJ2-7; 8 bases fit TRBD1. This CDR3 comprises 16 residues. Germline CDR1 is LNHNV and CDR2 is YYDKDF (reference sequence). V was clipped by 0 bases and J by 0 bases; unmatched bases: 4. Here the CDR3 reads CATSREQGAASYEQYF. Written as DNA, the CDR3 is TGTGCCACCAGCAGAGAGCAGGGGGCAGCCTCCTACGAGCAGTACTTC.

The rearrangement uses TRBV28 and TRBJ2-7, with TRBD2 matching over 9 bases. The germline V gene has CDR1 MDHEN and CDR2 SYDVKM. The V gene end was trimmed by 3 bases and the J gene end by 5 bases; junction bases not matched to a gene: 11. This CDR3 has 16 residues. The chain's CDR3 is CASSFGLVAGANEQYF. DNA for the CDR3: TGTGCCAGCAGTTTTGGGTTGGTAGCGGGGGCTAACGAGCAGTACTTC.